This TCR beta chain was captured by sequencing in a study of cytomegalovirus exposure and HLA in healthy donors. The PCR employed 60 Vbeta primers together with 13 Jbeta primers. The protocol was immunoSEQ multiplex PCR, while the TCRdb copy is restricted to in-frame clones and leaves out a portion. The sample has over 100,000 clones. Per germline, CDR1 MGHRA and CDR2 YSYEKL. The CDR3 sequence is 13 residues long. After removal of 5 bases from V and 5 bases from J, the junction contained 3 bases not matched to a gene. As regards this clone: Antigen: not known.

Study-wide findings and caveats: With later analysis, a missense DCLRE1C variant became linked to TCR beta V- and J-gene trimming. Versus the roughly 670-donor mean, an Asian-associated ancestry cluster reportedly showed fewer N-insertions in a later analysis. Being productive about 90% or about 30% of the time was typical of most TCR beta V segments in an earlier analysis.

The V and J genes are TRBV4-1 and TRBJ1-2, with 9 bases identical to TRBD1. The sequenced sample consisted of PBMCs. The receptor's source is a woman aged 40 to 50 in good health and CMV-seropositive. The DNA of the CDR3 is TGCGCCAGCAGCGGCGGGACAGGGTATGGCTACACCTTC. Its translation is CASSGGTGYGYTF.